At least ten counts were recorded for the clone carrying this T cell receptor beta chain. This sample was included in a study of T-cell reconstitution after alpha-beta-depleted transplantation in children. Preparation of the TCRbeta library was carried out with unique molecular identifiers. TCRdb reprocessed the PCR reads with MiXCR, giving one entry per CDR3 protein. The sample yields about 230,000 distinct CDR3 sequences, roughly a tenth seen once. CDR1 and CDR2 (germline): SEHNR, FQNEAQ (reference sequence). There are 14 residues in the CDR3. V was shortened by 3 bases and J by 5 bases, with 13 bases between the two germline ends.

The sample was PBMCs from the stem cell graft donor, taken from the stem cell graft. The clonotype comes from a human donor who donated a stem cell graft to a child with SCID. The V gene is TRBV7-9, the J gene TRBJ1-1; D possibly corresponds to TRBD1 (6 bases). CDR3: CASSFATGNTEAFF. CDR3 nucleotides: TGTGCCAGCAGCTTCGCTACAGGGAATACTGAAGCTTTCTTT. The variable domain in full, with the rest retrieved from reference TRBV7-9 and TRBJ1-1, is DTGVSQNPRHKITKRGQNVTFRCDPISEHNRLYWYRQTLGQGPEFLTYFQNEAQLEKSRLLSDRFSAERPKGSFSTLEIQRTEQGDSAMYLCASSFATGNTEAFFGQGTRLTVV.